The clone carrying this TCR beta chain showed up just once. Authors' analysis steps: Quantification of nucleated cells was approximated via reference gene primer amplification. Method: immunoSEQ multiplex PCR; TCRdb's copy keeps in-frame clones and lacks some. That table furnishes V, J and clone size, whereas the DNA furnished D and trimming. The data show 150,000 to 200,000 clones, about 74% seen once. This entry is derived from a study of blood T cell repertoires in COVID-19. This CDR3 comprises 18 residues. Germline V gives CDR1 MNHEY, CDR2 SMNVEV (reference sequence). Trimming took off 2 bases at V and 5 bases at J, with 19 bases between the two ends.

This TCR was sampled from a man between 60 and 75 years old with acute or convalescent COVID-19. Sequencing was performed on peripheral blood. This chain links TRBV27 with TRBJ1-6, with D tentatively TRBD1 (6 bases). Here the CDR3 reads CASSLRGTRGSHNSPLHF. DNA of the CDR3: TGTGCCAGCAGTTTAAGGGGGACCAGGGGCAGTCATAATTCACCCCTCCACTTT.